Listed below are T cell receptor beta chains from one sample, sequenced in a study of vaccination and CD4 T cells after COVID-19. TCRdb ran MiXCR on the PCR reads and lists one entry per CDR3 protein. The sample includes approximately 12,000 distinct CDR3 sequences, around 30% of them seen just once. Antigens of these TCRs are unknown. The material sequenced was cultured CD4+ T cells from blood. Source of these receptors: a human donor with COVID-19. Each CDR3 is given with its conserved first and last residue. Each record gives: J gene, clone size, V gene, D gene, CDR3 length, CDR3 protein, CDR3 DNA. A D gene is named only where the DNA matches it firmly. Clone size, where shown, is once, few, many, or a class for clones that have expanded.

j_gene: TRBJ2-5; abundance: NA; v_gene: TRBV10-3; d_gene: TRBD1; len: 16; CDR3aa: CAISPGTGGLKETQYF; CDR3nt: TGTGCCATCAGCCCCGGGACAGGGGGCTTAAAAGAGACCCAGTACTTC
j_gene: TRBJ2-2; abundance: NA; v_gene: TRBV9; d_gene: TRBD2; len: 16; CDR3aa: CASSVAASGVVGELFF; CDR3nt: TGTGCCAGCAGCGTAGCGGCTAGCGGGGTGGTCGGGGAGCTGTTTTTT
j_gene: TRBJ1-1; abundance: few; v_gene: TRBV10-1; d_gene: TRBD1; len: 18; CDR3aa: CASSESYRDRVLNTEAFF; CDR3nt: TGCGCCAGCAGTGAAAGCTACCGGGACAGGGTACTGAACACTGAAGCTTTCTTT
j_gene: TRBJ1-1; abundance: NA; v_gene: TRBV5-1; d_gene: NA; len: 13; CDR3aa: CASSPLSGTEAFF; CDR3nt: TGCGCCAGCAGCCCGCTCAGCGGCACTGAAGCTTTCTTT
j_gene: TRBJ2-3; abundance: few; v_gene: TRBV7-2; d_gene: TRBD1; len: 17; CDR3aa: CASSLSGQGARPDTQYF; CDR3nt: TGTGCCAGCAGCTTATCGGGCCAGGGGGCCCGCCCAGATACGCAGTATTTT
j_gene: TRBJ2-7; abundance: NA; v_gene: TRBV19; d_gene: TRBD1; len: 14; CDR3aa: CASTRGQGPYEQYF; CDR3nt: TGTGCCAGTACCCGCGGACAGGGTCCCTACGAGCAGTACTTC
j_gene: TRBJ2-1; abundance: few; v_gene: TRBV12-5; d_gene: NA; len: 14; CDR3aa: CASVSEFADNEQFF; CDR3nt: TGTGCTAGTGTGAGCGAGTTCGCCGACAATGAGCAGTTCTTC
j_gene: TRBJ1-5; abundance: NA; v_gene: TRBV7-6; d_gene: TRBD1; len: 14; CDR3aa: CASSQGQGNSPQHF; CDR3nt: TGTGCCAGCAGCCAGGGACAGGGTAATTCGCCCCAGCATTTT
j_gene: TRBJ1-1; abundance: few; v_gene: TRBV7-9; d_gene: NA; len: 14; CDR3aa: CASSLAGEWTEAFF; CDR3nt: TGTGCCAGCAGCTTAGCTGGGGAGTGGACTGAAGCTTTCTTT
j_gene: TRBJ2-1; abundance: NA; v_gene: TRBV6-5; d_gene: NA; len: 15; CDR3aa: CASSYGTQAYNEQFF; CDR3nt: TGTGCCAGCAGTTACGGGACACAAGCCTACAATGAGCAGTTCTTC
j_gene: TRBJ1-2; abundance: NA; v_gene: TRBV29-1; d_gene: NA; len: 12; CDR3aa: CSVVWGWNGYTF; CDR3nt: TGCAGCGTTGTCTGGGGATGGAATGGCTACACCTTC
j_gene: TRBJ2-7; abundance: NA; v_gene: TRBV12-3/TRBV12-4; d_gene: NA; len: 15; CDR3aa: CASSSVSRNSYEQYF; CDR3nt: TGTGCCAGCAGTTCCGTCTCTCGGAACTCCTACGAGCAGTACTTC
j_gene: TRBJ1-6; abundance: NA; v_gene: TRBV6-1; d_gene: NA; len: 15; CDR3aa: CASSARESYNSPLHF; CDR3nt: TGTGCCAGCAGTGCTAGGGAATCCTATAATTCACCCCTCCACTTT
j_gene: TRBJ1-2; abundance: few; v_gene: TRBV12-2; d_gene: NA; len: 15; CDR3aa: CASRLAGQNNYGYTF; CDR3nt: TGTGCAAGTCGCTTAGCGGGACAGAATAACTATGGCTACACCTTC
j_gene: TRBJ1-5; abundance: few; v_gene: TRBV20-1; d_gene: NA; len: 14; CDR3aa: CSAHGRGPDQPQHF; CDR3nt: TGCAGTGCCCACGGACGGGGTCCAGATCAGCCCCAGCATTTT
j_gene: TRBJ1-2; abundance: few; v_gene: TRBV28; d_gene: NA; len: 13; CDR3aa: CASSQGPLRGYTF; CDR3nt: TGTGCCAGCAGCCAGGGGCCCCTACGGGGCTACACCTTC
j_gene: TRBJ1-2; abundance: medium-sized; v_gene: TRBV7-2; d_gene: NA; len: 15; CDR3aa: CASSLARRQTYGYTF; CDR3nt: TGTGCCAGCAGCTTAGCCCGGCGGCAGACCTATGGCTACACCTTC
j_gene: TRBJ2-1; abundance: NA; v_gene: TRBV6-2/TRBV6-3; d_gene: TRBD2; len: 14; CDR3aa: CATFGAGGDNEQFF; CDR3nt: TGTGCCACCTTTGGGGCGGGGGGGGACAATGAGCAGTTCTTC
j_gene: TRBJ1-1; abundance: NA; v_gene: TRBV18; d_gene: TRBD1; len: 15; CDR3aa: CASSSSQGAGTEAFF; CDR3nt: TGTGCCAGCTCTTCTTCCCAGGGGGCTGGCACTGAAGCTTTCTTT
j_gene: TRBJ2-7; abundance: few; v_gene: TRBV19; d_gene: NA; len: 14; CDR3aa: CASSSPGVAYEQYF; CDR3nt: TGTGCCAGTAGTAGTCCGGGTGTCGCCTACGAGCAGTACTTC
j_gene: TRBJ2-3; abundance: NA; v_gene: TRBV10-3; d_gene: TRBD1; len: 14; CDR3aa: CAIRSDRGDDTQYF; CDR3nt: TGTGCCATCAGGAGTGACAGGGGGGATGATACGCAGTATTTT
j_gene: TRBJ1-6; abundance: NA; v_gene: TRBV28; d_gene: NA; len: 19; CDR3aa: CASSLSPTVRISYNSPLHF; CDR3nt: TGTGCCAGCAGTTTATCCCCGACAGTTAGAATCTCCTATAATTCACCCCTCCACTTT
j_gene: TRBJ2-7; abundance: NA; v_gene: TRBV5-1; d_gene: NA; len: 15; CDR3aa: CASSLGGINGYEQYF; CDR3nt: TGCGCCAGCAGCTTAGGGGGGATAAACGGCTACGAGCAGTACTTC
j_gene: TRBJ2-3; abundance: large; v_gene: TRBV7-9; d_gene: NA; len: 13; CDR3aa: CAGAGASTDTQYF; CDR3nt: TGTGCGGGGGCGGGGGCTAGCACAGATACGCAGTATTTT
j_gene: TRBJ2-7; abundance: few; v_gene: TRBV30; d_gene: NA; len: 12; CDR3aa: CAWSDKFGEQYF; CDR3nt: TGTGCCTGGAGTGACAAGTTTGGTGAGCAGTACTTC
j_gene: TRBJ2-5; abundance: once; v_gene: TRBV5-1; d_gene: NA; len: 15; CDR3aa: CASSVSGVELETQYF; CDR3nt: TGCGCCAGCAGCGTGTCCGGGGTGGAATTGGAGACCCAGTACTTC
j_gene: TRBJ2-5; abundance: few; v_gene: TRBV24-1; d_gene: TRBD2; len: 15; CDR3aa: CATSDPGLGVETQYF; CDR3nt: TGTGCCACCAGTGACCCGGGACTAGGGGTGGAGACCCAGTACTTC
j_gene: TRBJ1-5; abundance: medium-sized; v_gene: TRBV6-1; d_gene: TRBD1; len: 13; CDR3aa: CASRDRGNQPQHF; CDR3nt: TGTGCCAGCAGGGACAGGGGCAATCAGCCCCAGCATTTT
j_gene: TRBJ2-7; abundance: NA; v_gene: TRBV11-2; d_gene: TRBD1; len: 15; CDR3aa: CASSSYRGLAYEQYF; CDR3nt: TGTGCCAGCAGCTCATACAGGGGATTGGCCTACGAGCAGTACTTC
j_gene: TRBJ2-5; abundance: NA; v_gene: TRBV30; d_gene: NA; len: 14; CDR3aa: CAWSVKGSYETQYF; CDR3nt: TGTGCCTGGAGTGTGAAGGGGTCGTATGAGACCCAGTACTTC
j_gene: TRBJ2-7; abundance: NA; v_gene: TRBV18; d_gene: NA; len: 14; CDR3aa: CASSPGRGAYEQYF; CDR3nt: TGTGCCAGCTCACCAGGGCGGGGCGCATACGAGCAGTACTTC
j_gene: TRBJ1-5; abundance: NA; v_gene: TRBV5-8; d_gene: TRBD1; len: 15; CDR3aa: CASRTGTGYFQPQHF; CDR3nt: TGTGCCAGCAGAACCGGGACAGGGTACTTTCAGCCCCAGCATTTT
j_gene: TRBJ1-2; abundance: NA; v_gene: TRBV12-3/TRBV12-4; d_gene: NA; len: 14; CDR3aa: CASSLSGSSFGYTF; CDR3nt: TGTGCCAGCAGTTTATCGGGATCGAGCTTTGGCTACACCTTC
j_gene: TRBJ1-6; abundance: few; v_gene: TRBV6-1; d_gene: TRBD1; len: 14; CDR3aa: CASSEGTGSSPLHF; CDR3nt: TGTGCCAGCAGTGAGGGGACAGGGAGTTCACCCCTCCACTTT
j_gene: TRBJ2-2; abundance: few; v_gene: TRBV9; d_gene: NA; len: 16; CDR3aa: CASSVAARTNTGELFF; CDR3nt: TGTGCCAGCAGCGTAGCAGCCAGGACGAACACCGGGGAGCTGTTTTTT
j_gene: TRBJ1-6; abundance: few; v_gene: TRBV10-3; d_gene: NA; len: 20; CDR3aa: CAISTARDPNLAEENSPLHF; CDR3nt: TGTGCCATCAGTACTGCTCGTGACCCAAACCTCGCCGAGGAGAATTCACCCCTCCACTTT
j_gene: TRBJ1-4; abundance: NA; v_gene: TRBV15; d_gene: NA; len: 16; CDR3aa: CATSRDREGRNEKLFF; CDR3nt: TGTGCCACCAGCAGAGACAGGGAGGGACGGAATGAAAAACTGTTTTTT